These 21 T cell receptor beta chains originate from one sample sequenced in a study of T-cell memory formation after mild COVID-19 (dated by TCRdb to about 2021). The library was obtained by 5' RACE. These reads were obtained on an Illumina NovaSeq 6000. TCRdb handled the public reads itself, with Q25 trimming in fastp and clone calling in MiXCR, and kept productive beta chains. Each CDR3 protein appears once, grouped with its most common genes and DNA. This sample holds about 540,000 distinct CDR3 sequences; approximately 20% were observed only once. Around 12% of the sample is in the top ten clones. The sample taken for sequencing was PBMCs or a T cell subset sorted from them (not recorded which). The receptor source for this set is an adult woman who had mild COVID-19 (a few samples of this study predate the infection). The sample titles of this study are shuffled in the database, so cell type and time point are left out; the donor was told from shared clones.

The rearrangement uses TRBV20-1 and TRBJ1-6; tentative D call: TRBD1 (5 bases). V lost 0 bases to trimming and J lost 10 bases, with 19 bases between them. Looked up from germline, CDR1 is DFQATT and CDR2 is SNEGSKA (reference sequence). The CDR3 is 16 residues long. The CDR3 nucleotides are TGCAGTGCTAGAGATGTGAGGGGAGGTACAGGCTCACCCCTCCACTTT. Translated, it gives CSARDVRGGTGSPLHF.

The chain is built from TRBV6-5 and TRBJ1-2, with a tentative D call TRBD1 (6 bases). Germline V gene sequence: CDR1 MNHEY, CDR2 SVGAGI. CDR3 length: 15 residues. The V and J ends lost 4 bases and 7 bases respectively, with 19 bases between them. The CDR3 spells CASSSVGQNGGGYTF. DNA of the CDR3: TGTGCCAGCAGTTCCGTCGGACAGAATGGGGGTGGCTACACCTTC.

This clonotype came up a few times. The chain combines TRBV12-3 or TRBV12-4 with TRBJ1-5; D unresolved. Trimming left V 6 bases short and J 1 base short, with 7 bases between. The CDR3 consists of 13 residues. The CDR3 region has the DNA TGTGCCAGCAGACCACGGAGCAATCAGCCCCAGCATTTT. Translating it yields CASRPRSNQPQHF.

A few counts support this clonotype. The gene calls are TRBV7-2 and TRBJ2-5, with D hard to call. V was trimmed by 1 base and J by 4 bases, leaving 7 bases between them. Germline V gene data show CDR1 as SGHTA and CDR2 as FQGNSA. This CDR3 region has 13 residues. The CDR3 is CASSLVVVETQYF. The CDR3 DNA is TGTGCCAGCAGCTTAGTCGTTGTAGAGACCCAGTACTTC.

A few counts support this clonotype. This chain links TRBV5-1 with TRBJ1-2; tentatively, D is TRBD1 (6 bases). Trimming left V 3 bases short and J 6 bases short, with 18 bases between. The germline CDR1 and CDR2 sequences are SGHRS and YFSETQ. The CDR3 covers 15 residues. CDR3 residues: CASSSPGTGPNGYTF. The CDR3 bases are TGCGCCAGCAGCTCCCCCGGAACAGGGCCGAATGGCTACACCTTC.

This clonotype was seen at least ten times. The CDR3 loop reads CASSLEGGGSYNEQFF. Here the CDR3 DNA reads TGCGCCAGCAGCTTGGAAGGCGGCGGATCCTACAATGAGCAGTTCTTC. The chain carries TRBV5-1 and TRBJ2-1; D is ambiguous. This CDR3 region has 16 residues. Germline V gene sequence: CDR1 SGHRS, CDR2 YFSETQ. With 0 bases removed from V and 1 base from J, the gap between germline ends came to 11 bases.

The chain links TRBV20-1 to TRBJ2-1, with D hard to call. This CDR3 is built from 16 residues. Germline CDR1 is DFQATT and CDR2 is SNEGSKA (reference sequence). Trimming pared 0 bases from V and 3 bases from J, leaving 15 bases between. Here the CDR3 DNA reads TGCAGTGCTAGAGATCACGGAGCAAACTACTACAATGAGCAGTTCTTC. Translating it yields CSARDHGANYYNEQFF.

The gene calls are TRBV4-3 and TRBJ2-3; 9 bases match TRBD2. The CDR3 consists of 19 residues. The J segment lost 2 bases and the V segment lost 1 base, leaving 13 bases of the junction unmatched. Germline values: CDR1 LGHNA, CDR2 YSLEER. The CDR3 DNA reads as TGCGCCAGCAGCCAAGGGTGGGAGTGGCTAGCGGGATCCACAGATACGCAGTATTTT. As protein: CASSQGWEWLAGSTDTQYF.

The CDR3 DNA is TGTGCCAGCAGCCCCGAGGGGAACACTGAAGCTTTCTTT. As protein: CASSPEGNTEAFF. The chain is built from TRBV7-2 and TRBJ1-1; no clear D gene. Deletions cut 5 bases from V and 1 base from J, with 8 bases between. The CDR3 spans 13 residues. Germline loops: CDR1 SGHTA, CDR2 FQGNSA.

This clonotype was seen only a few times. The chain has TRBV27 and TRBJ1-1; possible D gene TRBD1, 6 bases. The V end lost 6 bases, the J end lost 1 base, and 12 bases lay between the germline ends. The CDR3 totals 14 residues. Per the germline V gene, CDR1 is MNHEY and CDR2 is SMNVEV (reference sequence). Written as DNA, the CDR3 is TGTGCCAGCAGGACACAGGGAAAGAACACTGAAGCTTTCTTT. Protein sequence: CASRTQGKNTEAFF.

In its sample, this clonotype was seen many times. This chain links TRBV12-3 or TRBV12-4 with TRBJ2-2; D possibly corresponds to TRBD2 (5 bases). V was cut by 5 bases and J by 4 bases, with 8 bases left in between. The CDR3 runs 13 residues. The CDR3 loop is CASSQAVTGELFF. The CDR3 region has the DNA TGTGCCAGCAGTCAAGCGGTCACCGGGGAGCTGTTTTTT.

A few counts support this clonotype. The chain employs TRBV5-6 and TRBJ2-5; weak D call: TRBD2 (6 bases). Germline CDR1 is SGHDT and CDR2 is YYEEEE. V lost 4 bases and J 7 bases, leaving 17 bases between the germline ends. The CDR3 has 14 amino acids. CDR3 nucleotide sequence: TGTGCCAGCAGCGTAGCGACTAGTGGCGGGACCCAGTACTTC. It yields the protein CASSVATSGGTQYF.

The chain recombines TRBV11-2 with TRBJ2-3, with TRBD2 matching 13 bases. V lost 7 bases and J lost 1; bases outside the gene matches: 11. Germline V lookup: CDR1 SGHAT, CDR2 FQNNGV. CDR3 length: 18 amino acids. The CDR3 is CASTMELAGGSGTDTQYF. The CDR3 nucleotides are TGTGCCAGCACGATGGAACTAGCGGGAGGGTCGGGCACAGATACGCAGTATTTT.

The gene calls are TRBV4-1 and TRBJ1-1, with D possibly matching TRBD1 (5 bases). The V gene lost 2 bases and the J gene lost 2 bases, with 12 bases spanning the gap. From germline, CDR1 is MGHRA and CDR2 YSYEKL. The CDR3 length is 15 residues. CDR3 sequence (DNA): TGCGCCAGCAGCCAACCGGGACGGTATAACACTGAAGCTTTCTTT. It codes for CASSQPGRYNTEAFF.

This clonotype was found a few times. The chain links TRBV6-2 or TRBV6-3 to TRBJ2-1; 9 bases line up with TRBD2. The CDR3 covers 14 residues. Germline CDR1 MNHEY, CDR2 SVGEGT. Trimming cost V 2 bases and J 8 bases; bases outside gene matches: 4. The CDR3 sequence is CASSYRREGHEQFF. In DNA, the CDR3 is TGTGCCAGCAGTTACAGGCGGGAGGGGCATGAGCAGTTCTTC.

The gene calls are TRBV6-5 and TRBJ2-6; D call uncertain. Trimming removed 0 bases at V and 0 bases at J, with 6 bases between. CDR1 is MNHEY and CDR2 is SVGAGI in the germline V gene. The CDR3 runs to 16 residues. This CDR3 is CASSYSHLSGANVLTF. In DNA, the CDR3 is TGTGCCAGCAGTTACTCTCATCTCTCTGGGGCCAACGTCCTGACTTTC.

This clonotype has only a few counts. The chain is built from TRBV14 and TRBJ1-1; possibly TRBD1 for D (5 bases). This CDR3 contains 16 residues. Trimming pared 0 bases from V and 4 bases from J, leaving 15 bases between. The germline gives CDR1 SGHDN, CDR2 FVKESK. CDR3 loop: CASSQDLGGVGTEAFF. CDR3 sequence (DNA): TGTGCCAGCAGCCAAGATCTTGGGGGAGTAGGCACTGAAGCTTTCTTT. Based on the CDR3 plus reference TRBV14 and TRBJ1-1, the full variable domain is EAGVTQFPSHSVIEKGQTVTLRCDPISGHDNLYWYRRVMGKEIKFLLHFVKESKQDESGMPNNRFLAERTGGTYSTLKVQPAELEDSGVYFCASSQDLGGVGTEAFFGQGTRLTVV.

The genes are TRBV15 and TRBJ2-3; D might be TRBD1 (5 bases). The germline CDR1 and CDR2 sequences are LNHNV and YYDKDF (reference sequence). The CDR3 consists of 16 residues. Trimming shortened V by 1 base and J by 2 bases, and 13 bases separated the two germline ends. The CDR3 DNA follows: TGTGCCACCAGCAGAGGGGGCAGGGCAGCCACAGATACGCAGTATTTT. It encodes CATSRGGRAATDTQYF.

The table lists this clonotype with a few counts. The rearrangement links TRBV9 to TRBJ2-3; the match to TRBD2 covers 8 bases. CDR3 length: 16 residues. Per germline, CDR1 SGDLS and CDR2 YYNGEE. After removal of 4 bases from V and 2 bases from J, the junction contained 9 bases not matched to a gene. CDR3 in amino acids: CASSPQAGAATDTQYF. As DNA, the CDR3 is TGTGCCAGCAGCCCACAAGCGGGGGCCGCCACAGATACGCAGTATTTT.

V usage is TRBV27 and J usage is TRBJ2-7; no reliable D call. V was cut by 2 bases and J by 4 bases, with 15 bases left in between. Germline-derived CDR1 and CDR2 are MNHEY and SMNVEV (reference sequence). The CDR3 is 15 residues long. As DNA, the CDR3 is TGTGCCAGCAGTTTAATTTCGGGCGGTGCTTACGAGCAGTACTTC. Translation: CASSLISGGAYEQYF.

J is TRBJ2-1 and V is TRBV29-1; D gene unclear. The CDR3 loop spans 12 amino acids. Germline lookup yields CDR1 SQVTM and CDR2 ANQGSEA. V was pared by 7 bases and J by 1 base, with 8 bases between. The CDR3 sequence: CSARWSYNEQFF. DNA of the CDR3: TGCAGCGCTAGGTGGTCCTACAATGAGCAGTTCTTC.